This T cell receptor (beta chain) is drawn from a study of cytomegalovirus exposure and HLA in healthy donors. Study-wide results and caveats: TCR beta chains numbering 164 were designated cytomegalovirus-associated.

Per germline, CDR1 SGHNT and CDR2 YENEEA. Deletions cut 5 bases from V and 10 bases from J, with 6 bases between. This CDR3 has 10 residues. This clone has only one observation. The antigen is not known. This table comes from immunoSEQ multiplex PCR, and its TCRdb copy is limited to in-frame clones, with some not included. In the table there are some 65,000 clones, 94% of which are singletons. The origin of this receptor is a man aged 18-30 years in good health and CMV-seropositive. The sequenced sample was PBMCs. This chain links TRBV11-3 with TRBJ1-5, with D unresolved. As DNA, the CDR3 is TGTGCCAGCAGCCCTATTCCCCAGCATTTT. It codes for CASSPIPQHF. Full variable domain (remainder filled in from reference TRBV11-3 and TRBJ1-5): EAGVVQSPRYKIIEKKQPVAFWCNPISGHNTLYWYLQNLGQGPELLIRYENEEAVDDSQLPKDRFSAERLKGVDSTLKIQPAELGDSAVYLCASSPIPQHFGDGTRLSIL.